Detailed here is one TCR beta chain. The antigen is not known. The data belong to a study of vaccination effects on CD4 cells after COVID-19. Antigen-specific CD4+ T cells expanded by the ViraFEST assay with viral peptide pools were then sequenced. Isolating CD4+ T cells followed roughly ten days of culture. Everyone in the study got two shots of either the BNT162b2 or mRNA-1273 vaccine. After under 2.5 million PBMC were placed in each well, they were cultured with 8.5 to 10 IU/ml IL-2 and roughly 10 ug/ml peptides. Produced via immunoSEQ multiplex PCR; TCRdb's table is partial and in-frame only. The sample lists approximately 28,000 clones, 60% to 80% occurring once. This clonotype was sampled from a human donor who received a COVID-19 vaccine. Some clones in this sample may be carry-over from other donors' samples. The sequences come from CD4+ T cells from PBMCs cultured with SARS-CoV-2 spike peptides, collected after COVID-19 vaccination.

In nucleotides, the CDR3 is TGTGCCAGCAGTAGTCAGGGGGCGCGGCAGCCCCAGCATTTT. Protein sequence: CASSSQGARQPQHF. The chain employs TRBV28 and TRBJ1-5; 8 positions agree with TRBD1. Unmatched junction bases numbered 7, after V lost 5 bases and J lost 7 bases. Germline values: CDR1 MDHEN, CDR2 SYDVKM. This CDR3 contains 14 residues.